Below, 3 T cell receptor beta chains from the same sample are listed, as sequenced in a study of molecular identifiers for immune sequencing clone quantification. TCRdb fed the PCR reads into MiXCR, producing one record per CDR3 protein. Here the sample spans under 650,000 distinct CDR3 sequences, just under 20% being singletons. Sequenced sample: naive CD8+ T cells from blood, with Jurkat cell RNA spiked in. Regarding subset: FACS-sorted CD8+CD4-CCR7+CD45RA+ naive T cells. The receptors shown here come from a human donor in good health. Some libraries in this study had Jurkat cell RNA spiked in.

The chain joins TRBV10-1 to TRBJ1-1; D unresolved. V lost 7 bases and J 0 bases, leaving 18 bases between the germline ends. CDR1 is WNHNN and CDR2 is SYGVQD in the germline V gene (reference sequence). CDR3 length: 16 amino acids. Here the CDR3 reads CASMSTHKCLNTEAFF. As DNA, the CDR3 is TGCGCCAGCATGTCCACACACAAGTGCCTGAACACTGAAGCTTTCTTT.

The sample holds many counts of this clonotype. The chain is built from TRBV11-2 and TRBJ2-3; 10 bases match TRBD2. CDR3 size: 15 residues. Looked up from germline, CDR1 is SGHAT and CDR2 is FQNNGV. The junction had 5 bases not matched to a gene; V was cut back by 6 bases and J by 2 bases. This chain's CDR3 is CASRPGLASTDTQYF. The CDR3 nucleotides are TGTGCCAGCAGACCGGGACTAGCGTCCACAGATACGCAGTATTTT.

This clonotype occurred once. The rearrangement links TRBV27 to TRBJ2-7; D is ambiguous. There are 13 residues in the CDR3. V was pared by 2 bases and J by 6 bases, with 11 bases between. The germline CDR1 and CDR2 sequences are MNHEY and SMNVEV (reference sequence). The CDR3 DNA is TGTGCCAGCAGTTTAGGCCGGGCAGTCGAGCAGTACTTC. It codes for CASSLGRAVEQYF.